Listed below are T cell receptor beta chains from one sample, sequenced in a study of blood T cell repertoires in COVID-19. Only in-frame clones appear in the TCRdb table, and some are missing; sequencing was by immunoSEQ multiplex PCR. The sample has 85,000 to 100,000 clones, roughly 85% seen once. The sample taken for sequencing was peripheral blood. The receptors here all came from a man aged 50-59 years with active or convalescent COVID-19. Each CDR3 is given with its conserved first and last residue. D genes are given only for firm matches. Where a row states a size, it is once, few, many or the class of an expanded clone; other rows omit it.

J: TRBJ2-3; size: .; V: TRBV9; D: TRBD2; DNA: TGTGCCAGCAGCGTAGTTCCAGCGGGAGGGTCAGATACGCAGTATTTT; CDR3: CASSVVPAGGSDTQYF
J: TRBJ2-5; size: .; V: TRBV19; D: TRBD2; DNA: TGTGCCAGCGGACTAGCGGGAGATTCCCCGCCAGAGACCCAGTACTTC; CDR3: CASGLAGDSPPETQYF
J: TRBJ2-2; size: once; V: TRBV7-7; D: .; DNA: TGTGCCAGCAGCTTAGGGGAGTTTCCCGGGGAGCTGTTTTTT; CDR3: CASSLGEFPGELFF
J: TRBJ1-5; size: .; V: TRBV19; D: TRBD1; DNA: TGTGCCAGTAGTATTGGGACAGAAGGTAAAGCTTCGAATTTT; CDR3: CASSIGTEGKASNF
J: TRBJ2-7; size: .; V: TRBV27; D: TRBD1; DNA: TGTGCCAGCAGTTCCACTCGGACAGGATCCTTCTCCTACGAGCAGTACTTC; CDR3: CASSSTRTGSFSYEQYF
J: TRBJ2-1; size: .; V: TRBV7-2; D: TRBD2; DNA: TGTGCCAGCATTCCGGGACTAAAATCCTACAATGAGCAGTTCTTC; CDR3: CASIPGLKSYNEQFF
J: TRBJ2-7; size: .; V: TRBV3-1/TRBV3-2; D: TRBD1; DNA: TGTGCCAGCAGCCAAATGGGACAGCTCCTCTCCTACGAGCAGTACTTC; CDR3: CASSQMGQLLSYEQYF
J: TRBJ2-3; size: .; V: TRBV5-1; D: .; DNA: TGCGCCAGCAGCCGTAAGGGGCCAGGGTTCGCAGATACGCAGTATTTT; CDR3: CASSRKGPGFADTQYF
J: TRBJ2-2; size: .; V: TRBV27; D: .; DNA: TGTGCCAGCAGTTTGAGGGCGGGACTCACCGGGGAGCTGTTTTTT; CDR3: CASSLRAGLTGELFF
J: TRBJ2-1; size: .; V: TRBV11-3; D: .; DNA: TGTGCCAGCAGCTTAGAAGGGAGAATTCCCTACAATGAGCAGTTCTTC; CDR3: CASSLEGRIPYNEQFF
J: TRBJ1-2; size: .; V: TRBV19; D: TRBD1; DNA: TGTGCCAGTAGTCGGACAGGGGAATATGGCTACACCTTC; CDR3: CASSRTGEYGYTF
J: TRBJ2-1; size: .; V: TRBV4-1; D: TRBD2; DNA: TGCGCCAGCAGCCAGGCTACTAGCGGCGGCTCCTACAATGAGCAGTTCTTC; CDR3: CASSQATSGGSYNEQFF
J: TRBJ2-5; size: few; V: TRBV5-4; D: .; DNA: TGTGCCAGCAGCTTGGGTGGGAACGGGAAGACCCAGTACTTC; CDR3: CASSLGGNGKTQYF
J: TRBJ1-2; size: .; V: TRBV28; D: .; DNA: TGTGCCAGCAGATCCCACGACACGTATGGCTACACCTTC; CDR3: CASRSHDTYGYTF
J: TRBJ2-5; size: once; V: TRBV11-3; D: .; DNA: TGTGCCAGCAGTCTCGGGGGACGGACTCCGCGGGCAGAGACCCAGTACTTC; CDR3: CASSLGGRTPRAETQYF
J: TRBJ2-2; size: few; V: TRBV28; D: TRBD1; DNA: TGTGCCAGCAGCAAGCCCCGGACAGGGGCGAACACCGGGGAGCTGTTTTTT; CDR3: CASSKPRTGANTGELFF